The following is a T cell receptor beta chain sequence with its context. This sample was included in a study of regulatory T cells in long-lasting Graves disease. The germline V and J ends were trimmed by 3 bases and 5 bases, with 7 bases remaining between them. The CDR3 consists of 13 residues. Germline CDR1 LNHNV, CDR2 YYDKDF (reference sequence). Arm-PCR with iRepertoire HTBI primers amplified the CDR3 regions for these TCR beta libraries. MiXCR was run by TCRdb on the multiplex PCR reads, yielding one entry per CDR3 protein. In the table there are roughly 520,000 distinct CDR3 sequences, around 12% of which are singletons. The time point here: newly diagnosed GD, antithyroid drugs for less than 3 months. Extracted RNA from PBMCs served as the source of the TCR library. This sample was shared with a second study, whose subject was T cells in Graves' hyperthyroidism and ophthalmopathy.

The clonotype comes from a woman in her thirties with Graves disease. This chain links TRBV15 with TRBJ2-2; the D is unclear. Sequencing was performed on peripheral blood mononuclear cells (PBMCs), taken at new diagnosis, from a patient treated with antithyroid drugs. The CDR3: CATSRGWTGELFF. CDR3 bases: TGTGCCACCAGCAGGGGCTGGACCGGGGAGCTGTTTTTT.